The 20 T cell receptor beta chains below were found in one sample sequenced in a study of blood T cell repertoires in COVID-19. Assay: immunoSEQ multiplex PCR; the TCRdb copy retains only in-frame clones and omits some. The data show about 430,000 clones, roughly nine tenths seen once. The sequencing input was PBMCs or T cells enriched from blood (not recorded which). Receptors were obtained from a man aged 25-40 years who had recovered from COVID-19.

The chain links TRBV7-9 to TRBJ2-7, with 12 nucleotides matching TRBD2. The CDR3 is made up of 15 amino acids. Germline lookup yields CDR1 SEHNR and CDR2 FQNEAQ (reference sequence). J was trimmed by 1 base and V by 5 bases; bases with no gene match: 3. The chain's CDR3 is CASSPGLAGSYEQYF. The CDR3 region has the DNA TGTGCCAGCAGCCCCGGACTAGCGGGATCCTACGAGCAGTACTTC.

The chain uses TRBV9 and TRBJ1-3; the D gene is possibly TRBD1 (6 bases). Looked up from germline, CDR1 is SGDLS and CDR2 is YYNGEE. This CDR3 is built from 17 residues. Between the trimmed V and J ends, which lost 4 bases and 0 bases, there was a span of 17 bases. CDR3 protein: CASSSDRIQGSGNTIYF. The CDR3 DNA reads TGTGCCAGCAGCTCAGACAGGATCCAGGGCTCTGGAAACACCATATATTTT. Based on the CDR3 plus reference TRBV9 and TRBJ1-3, the full variable domain is DSGVTQTPKHLITATGQRVTLRCSPRSGDLSVYWYQQSLDQGLQFLIQYYNGEERAKGNILERFSAQQFPDLHSELNLSSLELGDSALYFCASSSDRIQGSGNTIYFGEGSWLTVV.

The chain couples TRBV18 to TRBJ2-5, with a possible D match to TRBD1 (7 bases). V was pared by 6 bases and J by 0 bases, with 17 bases between. Per germline, CDR1 KGHSH and CDR2 LQKENI. This CDR3 is built from 16 residues. This chain's CDR3 is CASSPRAGGYQETQYF. The CDR3 nucleotides read TGTGCCAGCTCTCCCCGGGCAGGGGGGTACCAAGAGACCCAGTACTTC.

The rearrangement links TRBV6-5 to TRBJ1-1, with D possibly TRBD1 on 5 matching bases. The V gene lost 5 bases and the J gene lost 3 bases, with 16 bases spanning the gap. The CDR3 runs to 15 residues. Germline V gene data show CDR1 as MNHEY and CDR2 as SVGAGI. CDR3 DNA: TGTGCCAGCAGTCCACAGGAAAGGGGTTACACTGAAGCTTTCTTT. Its translation: CASSPQERGYTEAFF.

The chain couples TRBV27 to TRBJ2-7; 7 bases align to TRBD1. Trimming took 7 bases from V and 0 from J; bases not matched to a gene: 12. The germline CDR1 and CDR2 sequences are MNHEY and SMNVEV (reference sequence). There are 16 residues in the CDR3. CDR3 residues: CASKRLGTASSYEQYF. CDR3 bases: TGTGCCAGCAAGAGGCTCGGGACAGCCTCCTCCTACGAGCAGTACTTC.

The rearrangement uses TRBV15 and TRBJ2-3, with 9 positions matching TRBD2. The junction had 1 base not matched to a gene; V was cut back by 6 bases and J by 0 bases. CDR3 length: 14 amino acids. Germline CDR1 and CDR2: LNHNV and YYDKDF (reference sequence). CDR3 in DNA: TGTGCCACCAGAACTAGCGGGAGCACAGATACGCAGTATTTT. Translation gives CATRTSGSTDTQYF. The whole variable domain, remainder taken from reference TRBV15 and TRBJ2-3, is DAMVIQNPRYQVTQFGKPVTLSCSQTLNHNVMYWYQQKSSQAPKLLFHYYDKDFNNEADTPDNFQSRRPNTSFCFLDIRSPGLGDTAMYLCATRTSGSTDTQYFGPGTRLTVL.

The chain carries TRBV23-1 and TRBJ1-5; 9 nucleotides match TRBD1. TRBV23-1 is designated an ORF whose function remains uncertain. This CDR3 region has 13 residues. V was pared by 8 bases and J by 8 bases, with 7 bases of the junction left unmatched. The CDR3 here is CASPSGQGKPQHF. In DNA form, the CDR3 reads TGCGCCAGCCCCTCCGGACAGGGGAAGCCCCAGCATTTT.

CDR3 coding DNA: TGTGCCAGCAGTCCTTTTCTTGGCGGGGGCAGACAGCCCCAGCATTTT. Translation gives CASSPFLGGGRQPQHF. This chain connects TRBV28 to TRBJ1-5; perhaps TRBD1 as D (6 bases). Germline V gene sequence: CDR1 MDHEN, CDR2 SYDVKM. The length of the CDR3 is 16 residues. Trimming removed 5 bases from V and 7 bases from J, with 21 bases in between.

The CDR3 reads CASSLSGLAGKWYTGELFF. CDR3 nucleotides: TGTGCCAGCAGTTTGTCGGGACTAGCGGGAAAGTGGTACACCGGGGAGCTGTTTTTT. The rearrangement joins TRBV27 to TRBJ2-2; TRBD2 matches 13 bases. The trim removed 3 bases at V and 3 bases at J, leaving 10 bases unmatched. Germline CDR1 reads MNHEY; CDR2 reads SMNVEV (reference sequence). The CDR3 extends over 19 amino acids.

The gene calls are TRBV28 and TRBJ2-1, with 9 bases fitting TRBD1. The germline V gene has CDR1 MDHEN and CDR2 SYDVKM. V gave up 6 bases and J gave up 4 bases; unmatched junction bases: 7. The CDR3 loop spans 15 amino acids. The CDR3 DNA follows: TGTGCCAGCAGGATTTCCGGGACAGGGTACAATGAGCAGTTCTTC. Translated, it gives CASRISGTGYNEQFF.

The chain has TRBV10-3 and TRBJ1-2; 10 positions agree with TRBD1. This CDR3 is 14 amino acids long. Looked up from germline, CDR1 is ENHRY and CDR2 is SYGVKD. V lost 4 bases and J lost 7; bases outside the gene matches: 6. Here the CDR3 reads CAISGNDRGLGYTF. CDR3 sequence (DNA): TGTGCCATCAGTGGGAACGACAGGGGGCTTGGCTACACCTTC.

The rearrangement links TRBV29-1 to TRBJ2-6; possible D gene TRBD1, 6 bases. The CDR3 has 17 residues. The ends were cut back, 7 bases at V and 0 bases at J, with 19 bases in the middle. Germline CDR1 and CDR2: SQVTM and ANQGSEA. The CDR3 protein is CSGAQGTVPSGANVLTF. As DNA, the CDR3 is TGCAGCGGGGCTCAGGGGACCGTCCCCTCTGGGGCCAACGTCCTGACTTTC.

As for this clone: The sample has other DNA sequences that encode this CDR3 too. The chain carries TRBV7-9 and TRBJ1-5, with no clear D. V lost 5 bases and J 2 bases, leaving 7 bases between the germline ends. The CDR3 sequence is 13 residues long. The germline V gene has CDR1 SEHNR and CDR2 FQNEAQ (reference sequence). CDR3 sequence: CASSPQGNQPQHF. The CDR3 DNA follows: TGTGCCAGCAGCCCCCAGGGCAATCAGCCCCAGCATTTT.

This clone was recorded once. The chain joins TRBV20-1 to TRBJ2-3; a weak D match, TRBD2 (5 bases). CDR3 size: 13 residues. Trimming removed 3 bases from V and 2 bases from J, with 9 bases in between. In germline, CDR1 is DFQATT, CDR2 SNEGSKA (reference sequence). CDR3 bases: TGCAGTGCTAGTCGGGGTAACACAGATACGCAGTATTTT. It yields the protein CSASRGNTDTQYF.

This chain connects TRBV15 to TRBJ2-2, with D maybe TRBD1 (6 bases). The V end was cut by 3 bases, the J end by 1 base, with 9 bases between. CDR3 length equals 15 residues. From germline, CDR1 is LNHNV and CDR2 YYDKDF (reference sequence). This chain's CDR3 is CATSRRRGNTGELFF. The CDR3 DNA reads TGTGCCACCAGCAGGCGCAGGGGGAACACCGGGGAGCTGTTTTTT.

The chain employs TRBV27 and TRBJ1-2, with TRBD1 identical over 7 bases. Per germline, CDR1 MNHEY and CDR2 SMNVEV (reference sequence). The trim removed 9 bases at V and 6 bases at J, leaving 7 bases unmatched. This CDR3 has 12 residues. In nucleotides, the CDR3 is TGTGCCAGTGGACAGGCCCGGGATGGCTACACCTTC. Translation: CASGQARDGYTF.

The genes are TRBV15 and TRBJ1-2; 10 nucleotides align to TRBD1. Unmatched junction bases numbered 4, after V lost 7 bases and J lost 2 bases. The CDR3 sequence is 14 residues long. The germline V gene has CDR1 LNHNV and CDR2 YYDKDF (reference sequence). For the CDR3, the DNA is TGTGCCACCACCGCGGACAGGGGGAACTATGGCTACACCTTC. Translation: CATTADRGNYGYTF.

J is TRBJ2-2 and V is TRBV24-1; a weak D match, TRBD2 (6 bases). CDR1 KGHDR and CDR2 SFDVKD come from the germline V gene. V was clipped by 0 bases and J by 7 bases, with 14 bases between them. This CDR3 is built from 16 residues. For the CDR3, the DNA is TGTGCCACCAGTGATTTGCAAGCCCAGGGAGGCGGGGAGCTGTTTTTT. Encoded protein: CATSDLQAQGGGELFF.

This chain joins TRBV6-5 and TRBJ1-1; 7 nucleotides match TRBD1. The CDR3 runs 15 residues. CDR1 MNHEY and CDR2 SVGAGI come from the germline V gene. After removal of 4 bases from V and 1 base from J, the junction contained 6 bases not matched to a gene. The CDR3 nucleotides are TGTGCCAGCAGTTGGGGGGACAGTGCGAACACTGAAGCTTTCTTT. Its protein is CASSWGDSANTEAFF.

The chain combines TRBV7-9 with TRBJ2-3; tentative D call: TRBD2 (6 bases). The CDR3 is 14 residues long. The V gene's germline CDR1 is SEHNR and CDR2 FQNEAQ (reference sequence). Between the trimmed V and J ends, which lost 5 bases and 8 bases, there was a span of 17 bases. This CDR3 is CASSLPFGGGTQYF. In DNA form, the CDR3 reads TGTGCCAGCAGCCTACCTTTCGGGGGAGGTACGCAGTATTTT.